Given below is one T cell receptor (beta chain) in context. Its antigen is unknown. This record belongs to a study of cytomegalovirus exposure and HLA in healthy donors. Germline V CDR1 and CDR2: SNHLY, FYNNEI. The germline V and J ends were trimmed by 4 bases and 0 bases, with 10 bases remaining between them. The CDR3 is made up of 14 amino acids. PCR employed 60 Vbeta and 13 Jbeta primers. Sequenced by immunoSEQ multiplex PCR; TCRdb stores in-frame clones only, minus some. Of 150,000 or so clones in the sample, around 82% were seen once. Study findings and constraints: For most subjects, TCR beta sequences were reported to predict HLA-A and HLA-B alleles with accuracy. Differences between HLA loci emerged in a later analysis of TCR association rates, with DRB1 most and HLA-C fewest. Sequencing likely caused a cluster of highly shared sequence variants. The productive fraction for most TCR beta V segments was about 90% or about 30% in an earlier analysis.

Sequences were obtained from PBMCs. The TCR comes from a woman in her 50s in good health and CMV-seropositive. The gene calls are TRBV2 and TRBJ2-7; the D gene is possibly TRBD1 (7 bases). CDR3 loop: CASSGRGRSYEQYF. CDR3 in DNA: TGTGCCAGCAGTGGGAGGGGGCGCTCCTACGAGCAGTACTTC.